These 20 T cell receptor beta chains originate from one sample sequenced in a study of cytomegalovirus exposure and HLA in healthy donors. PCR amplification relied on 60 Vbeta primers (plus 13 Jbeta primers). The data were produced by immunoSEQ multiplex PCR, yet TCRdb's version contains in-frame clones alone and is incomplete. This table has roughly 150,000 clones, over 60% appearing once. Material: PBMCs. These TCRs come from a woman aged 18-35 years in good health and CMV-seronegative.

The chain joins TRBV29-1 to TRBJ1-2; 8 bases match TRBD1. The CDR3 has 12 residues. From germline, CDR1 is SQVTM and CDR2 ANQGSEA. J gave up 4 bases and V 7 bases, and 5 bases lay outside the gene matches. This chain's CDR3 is CSDTGGGYGYTF. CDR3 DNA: TGCAGCGACACAGGGGGGGGCTATGGCTACACCTTC.

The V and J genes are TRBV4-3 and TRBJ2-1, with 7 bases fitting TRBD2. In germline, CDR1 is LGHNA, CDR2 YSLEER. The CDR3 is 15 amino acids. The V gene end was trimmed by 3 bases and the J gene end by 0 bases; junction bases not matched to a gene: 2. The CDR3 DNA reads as TGCGCCAGCAGCCACAGGACTAGCTCCTACAATGAGCAGTTCTTC. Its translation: CASSHRTSSYNEQFF.

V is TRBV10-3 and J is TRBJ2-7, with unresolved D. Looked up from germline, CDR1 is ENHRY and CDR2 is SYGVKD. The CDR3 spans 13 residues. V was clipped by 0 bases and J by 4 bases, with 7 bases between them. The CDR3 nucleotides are TGTGCCATCAGTGAGTCCCAGGATTACGAGCAGTACGTC. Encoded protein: CAISESQDYEQYV.

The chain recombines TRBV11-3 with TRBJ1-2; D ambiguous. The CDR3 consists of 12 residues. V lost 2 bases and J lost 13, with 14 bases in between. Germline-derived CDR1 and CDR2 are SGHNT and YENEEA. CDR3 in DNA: TGTGCCAGCAGCTTAAGGGAGGCCAGTCCCACCTTC. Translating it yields CASSLREASPTF.

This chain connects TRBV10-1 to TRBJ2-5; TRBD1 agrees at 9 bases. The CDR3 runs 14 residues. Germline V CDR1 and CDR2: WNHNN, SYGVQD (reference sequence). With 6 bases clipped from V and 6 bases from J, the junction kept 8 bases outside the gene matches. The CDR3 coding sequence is TGCGCCAGCAGCGACGGGACAGGGTTACAGACCCAGTACTTC. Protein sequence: CASSDGTGLQTQYF.

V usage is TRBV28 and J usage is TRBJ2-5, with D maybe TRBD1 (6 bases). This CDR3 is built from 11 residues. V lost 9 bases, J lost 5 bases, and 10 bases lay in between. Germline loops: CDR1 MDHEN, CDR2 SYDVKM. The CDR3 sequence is CASTQGETQYF. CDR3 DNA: TGTGCCAGTACACAGGGCGAGACCCAGTACTTC.

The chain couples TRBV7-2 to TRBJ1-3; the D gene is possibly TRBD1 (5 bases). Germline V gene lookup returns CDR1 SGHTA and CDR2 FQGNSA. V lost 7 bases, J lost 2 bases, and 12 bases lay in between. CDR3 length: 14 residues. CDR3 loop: CASTLKGAGNTIYF. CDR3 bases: TGTGCCAGCACCCTCAAAGGGGCTGGAAACACCATATATTTT.

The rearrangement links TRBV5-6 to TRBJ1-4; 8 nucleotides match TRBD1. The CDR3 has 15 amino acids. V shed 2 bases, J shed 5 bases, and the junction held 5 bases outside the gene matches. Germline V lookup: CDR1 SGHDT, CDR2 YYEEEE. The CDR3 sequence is CASSFGTGGNEKLFF. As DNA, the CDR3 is TGTGCCAGCAGCTTCGGAACAGGGGGGAATGAAAAACTGTTTTTT.

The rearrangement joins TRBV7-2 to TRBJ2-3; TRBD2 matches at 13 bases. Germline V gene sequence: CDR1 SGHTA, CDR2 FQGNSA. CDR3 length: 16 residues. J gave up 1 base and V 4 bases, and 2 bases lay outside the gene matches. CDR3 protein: CASSSGTSGGTDTQYF. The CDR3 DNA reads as TGTGCCAGCAGCTCCGGGACTAGCGGGGGCACAGATACGCAGTATTTT.

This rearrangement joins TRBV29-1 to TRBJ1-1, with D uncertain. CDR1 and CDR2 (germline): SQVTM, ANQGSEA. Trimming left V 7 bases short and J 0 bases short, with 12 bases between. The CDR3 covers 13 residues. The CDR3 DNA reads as TGCAGCGGTACACAGTCCATGAACACTGAAGCTTTCTTT. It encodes CSGTQSMNTEAFF.

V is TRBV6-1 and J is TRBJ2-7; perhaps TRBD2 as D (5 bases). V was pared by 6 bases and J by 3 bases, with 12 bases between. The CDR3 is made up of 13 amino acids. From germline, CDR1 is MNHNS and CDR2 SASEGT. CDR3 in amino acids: CASSPMAGYEQYV. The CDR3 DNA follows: TGTGCCAGCAGCCCCATGGCGGGCTACGAGCAGTACGTC.

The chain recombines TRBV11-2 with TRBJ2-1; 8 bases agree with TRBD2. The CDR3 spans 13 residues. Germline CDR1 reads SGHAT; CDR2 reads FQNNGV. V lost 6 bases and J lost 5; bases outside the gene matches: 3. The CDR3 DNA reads TGTGCCAGCAGTCAGGGACTAGACAATGAGCAGTTCTTC. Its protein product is CASSQGLDNEQFF.

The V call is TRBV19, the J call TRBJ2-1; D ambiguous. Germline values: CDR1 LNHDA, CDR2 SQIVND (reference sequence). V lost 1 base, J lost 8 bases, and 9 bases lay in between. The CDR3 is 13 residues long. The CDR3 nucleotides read TGTGCCAGTAGTATAGTCCAGGCGCATGAGCAGTTCTTC. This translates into CASSIVQAHEQFF.

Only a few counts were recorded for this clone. In DNA, the CDR3 is TGCGCCAGCAGCCGACAGGGGGCCGGAGAGACCCAGTACTTC. Translation: CASSRQGAGETQYF. The chain couples TRBV5-1 to TRBJ2-5; 10 bases are shared with TRBD1. Trimming at V came to 4 bases and at J to 4 bases, leaving 4 bases not matched to a gene. The CDR3 runs to 14 residues. Germline values: CDR1 SGHRS, CDR2 YFSETQ.

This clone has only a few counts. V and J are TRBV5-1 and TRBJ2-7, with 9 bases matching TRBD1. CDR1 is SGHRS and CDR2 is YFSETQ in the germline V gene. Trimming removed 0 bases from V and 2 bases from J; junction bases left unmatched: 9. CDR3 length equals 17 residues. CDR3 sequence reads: CASSLAKGRDRAYEQYF. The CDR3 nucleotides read TGCGCCAGCAGCTTGGCCAAGGGCCGGGACAGGGCCTACGAGCAGTACTTC.

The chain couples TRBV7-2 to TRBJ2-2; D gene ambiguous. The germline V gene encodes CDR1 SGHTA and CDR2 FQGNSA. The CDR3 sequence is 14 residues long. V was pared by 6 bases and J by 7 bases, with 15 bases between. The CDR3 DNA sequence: TGTGCCAGCAGTCCTCCCTTACTTAACGGGGAGCTGTTTTTT. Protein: CASSPPLLNGELFF.

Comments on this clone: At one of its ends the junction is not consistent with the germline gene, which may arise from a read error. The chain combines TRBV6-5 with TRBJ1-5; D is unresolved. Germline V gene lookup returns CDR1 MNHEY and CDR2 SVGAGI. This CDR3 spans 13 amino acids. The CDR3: CASKERSNQPRHF. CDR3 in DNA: TGTGCCAGCAAGGAAAGGAGCAATCAGCCCCGGCATTTT.

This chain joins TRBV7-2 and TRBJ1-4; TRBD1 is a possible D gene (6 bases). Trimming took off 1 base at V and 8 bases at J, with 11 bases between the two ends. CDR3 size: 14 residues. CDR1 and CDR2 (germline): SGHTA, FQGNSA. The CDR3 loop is CASSLDRVGEKLFF. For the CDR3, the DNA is TGTGCCAGCAGCTTAGACAGGGTAGGGGAAAAACTGTTTTTT.

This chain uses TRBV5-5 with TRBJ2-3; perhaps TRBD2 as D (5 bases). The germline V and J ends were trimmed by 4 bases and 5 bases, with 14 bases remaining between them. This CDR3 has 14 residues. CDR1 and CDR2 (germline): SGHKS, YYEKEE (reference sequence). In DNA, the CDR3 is TGTGCCAGCAGCATAGATAGCGTTGGAGATACGCAGTATTTT. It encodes CASSIDSVGDTQYF.

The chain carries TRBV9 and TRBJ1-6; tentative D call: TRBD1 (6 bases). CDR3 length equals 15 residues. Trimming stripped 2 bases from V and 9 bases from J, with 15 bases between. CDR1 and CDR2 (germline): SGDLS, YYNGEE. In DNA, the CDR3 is TGTGCCAGCAGCGTTACAGGGACAATGGCTTCACCCCTCCACTTT. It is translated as CASSVTGTMASPLHF.